The present entry profiles one TCR beta chain with its context. Its specificity is not known. Trimming took off 5 bases at V and 0 bases at J, with 13 bases between the two ends. CDR3 size: 15 residues. Germline V gene sequence: CDR1 LNHNV, CDR2 YYDKDF (reference sequence). The sample is drawn from a study of T cell responses to AZD1222 COVID-19 vaccine. Analysis merged second doses at about 4 or about 12 weeks. Some clones are missing from TCRdb's copy, which holds only in-frame ones; the method was immunoSEQ multiplex PCR. The sample shows around 150,000 clones, about nine tenths of them seen only once. The study, taken as a whole, reports: Per reports, nearly half of all spike-specific TCRs target regions that are unmutated in variants. Repertoire sampling happened only post peak T cell response. Donors were mostly white British, more females; clonal diversity possibly underestimated.

The material was peripheral blood, obtained 28 days after the second AZD1222 dose. This sequence originates from an adult who received the AZD1222 COVID-19 vaccine. The rearrangement joins TRBV15 to TRBJ1-1; D gene ambiguous. The CDR3 loop is CATSGWTEMNTEAFF. Written as DNA, the CDR3 is TGTGCCACCAGCGGCTGGACGGAGATGAACACTGAAGCTTTCTTT.